The 18 T cell receptor beta chains listed next were all sequenced from one sample in a study of post-analysis software for immune sequencing data. Study observations and caveats: Among 5 or 6 TRBV segments more frequent in patients than controls were TRBV5-6, TRBV5-1 and TRBV20-1.

Unique molecular identifiers were carried by the TCR beta cDNA libraries. Via MiXCR, TCRdb re-called the PCR reads, giving one row per CDR3 protein. Among 450,000 to 700,000 distinct CDR3 sequences listed, about 40% were seen once. These TCRs are of unknown antigen specificity. The sequencing input was blood. These receptors were taken from a girl aged 10-17 years with multiple sclerosis.

In its sample, this clonotype was seen a few times. The rearrangement links TRBV12-3 or TRBV12-4 to TRBJ2-5; TRBD2 aligns across 7 bases. V dropped 5 bases and J dropped 7; count of bases not matched to a gene: 10. The CDR3 contains 14 residues. CDR3 in amino acids: CASSPQAGEVTQYF. DNA of the CDR3: TGTGCCAGCAGTCCCCAGGCGGGAGAGGTGACCCAGTACTTC.

The chain combines TRBV10-3 with TRBJ2-1; 13 bases agree with TRBD2. CDR1 and CDR2 (germline): ENHRY, SYGVKD. There are 19 residues in the CDR3. V lost 5 bases to trimming and J lost 6 bases; unmatched junction nucleotides: 16. The CDR3 reads CAISIPPGLAGIGVNEQFF. DNA for the CDR3: TGTGCCATCAGTATTCCACCGGGACTAGCGGGAATAGGAGTCAATGAGCAGTTCTTC.

This clonotype showed up just a few times. The chain carries TRBV6-6 and TRBJ2-5, with 12 bases matching TRBD1. Per the germline V gene, CDR1 is MNHNY and CDR2 is SVGAGI (reference sequence). The V segment lost 6 bases and the J segment 5 bases; nucleotides outside the gene matches: 7. The CDR3 sequence is 15 residues long. CDR3 in DNA: TGTGCCAGCAGACACGGGACAGGGGGCATTGAGACCCAGTACTTC. This codes for CASRHGTGGIETQYF.

This clonotype was counted a few times. CDR3 amino acids: CASSLSGGQGYTF. CDR3 DNA: TGTGCCAGCAGTTTATCAGGGGGCCAAGGCTACACCTTC. This rearrangement joins TRBV12-3 or TRBV12-4 to TRBJ1-2, with TRBD1 identical over 8 bases. The CDR3 spans 13 residues. V shed 2 bases, J shed 8 bases, and the junction held 4 bases outside the gene matches.

The chain uses TRBV9 and TRBJ2-3; TRBD2 matches at 8 bases. CDR3 size: 20 residues. From germline, CDR1 is SGDLS and CDR2 YYNGEE. The ends lost 4 bases at V and 0 bases at J; junction bases unmatched: 19. As DNA, the CDR3 is TGTGCCAGCAGCCCCCGGACTAGCCGTCTTTTATCTCTCAGCACAGATACGCAGTATTTT. Amino acids: CASSPRTSRLLSLSTDTQYF.

This sequence joins TRBV4-1 and TRBJ1-1; 10 bases agree with TRBD1. The CDR3 covers 16 residues. Germline values: CDR1 MGHRA, CDR2 YSYEKL. V gave up 1 base and J gave up 3 bases; unmatched junction bases: 5. The CDR3 DNA follows: TGCGCCAGCAGCCAAGGACAGGGGGCCTTTTACACTGAAGCTTTCTTT. This sequence encodes CASSQGQGAFYTEAFF.

The chain carries TRBV6-1 and TRBJ2-7; TRBD1 agrees at 11 bases. The CDR3 sequence is 14 residues long. The V segment lost 8 bases and the J segment 7 bases; nucleotides outside the gene matches: 10. The germline V gene has CDR1 MNHNS and CDR2 SASEGT. DNA of the CDR3: TGTGCCAGCCGCCTCGGGACAGGGGGAAGGGAGCAGTACTTC. It translates to CASRLGTGGREQYF.

This chain links TRBV12-3 or TRBV12-4 with TRBJ1-1, with unresolved D. The CDR3 consists of 12 residues. V shed 2 bases and J shed 10 bases, with 11 bases lying between them. Here the CDR3 reads CASSLKQTGAFF. The CDR3 nucleotides read TGTGCCAGCAGTTTAAAGCAGACGGGAGCTTTCTTT.

This chain links TRBV11-3 with TRBJ2-3; no clear D. V lost 0 bases, J lost 6 bases, and 13 bases lay in between. The CDR3 has 15 residues. Germline V CDR1 and CDR2: SGHNT, YENEEA. The CDR3 sequence: CASSLDKTPEDTQYF. CDR3 bases: TGTGCCAGCAGCTTAGACAAGACTCCCGAGGATACGCAGTATTTT.

V is TRBV5-6 and J is TRBJ2-1; D not resolved. The CDR3 totals 14 residues. V lost 10 bases and J lost 4, with 18 bases in between. The germline CDR1 and CDR2 sequences are SGHDT and YYEEEE. The CDR3 sequence: CAGTLPSEYNEQFF. The CDR3 DNA follows: TGTGCCGGCACCCTCCCCTCGGAATACAATGAGCAGTTCTTC.

The J gene is TRBJ1-2, the V gene TRBV27; TRBD1 matches at 11 bases. The trim removed 4 bases at V and 6 bases at J, leaving 7 bases unmatched. Germline CDR1 reads MNHEY; CDR2 reads SMNVEV (reference sequence). This CDR3 is built from 15 residues. This CDR3 is CASSSTGQGVHGYTF. For the CDR3, the DNA is TGTGCCAGCAGTTCTACGGGACAGGGGGTCCATGGCTACACCTTC.

In its sample, this clonotype was seen a few times. This chain links TRBV6-1 with TRBJ1-2; D possibly corresponds to TRBD1 (6 bases). The V gene lost 4 bases and the J gene lost 6 bases, with 21 bases spanning the gap. Germline lookup yields CDR1 MNHNS and CDR2 SASEGT. The CDR3 extends over 16 amino acids. The CDR3 reads CASSALPHRVKNGYTF. The CDR3, as DNA: TGTGCCAGCAGTGCCCTACCACACAGGGTTAAAAATGGCTACACCTTC.

The V gene is TRBV4-1, the J gene TRBJ2-3, with D possibly being TRBD2 (5 bases). Trimming cost V 6 bases and J 2 bases, with 12 bases left between them. The CDR3 consists of 14 residues. CDR1 MGHRA and CDR2 YSYEKL come from the germline V gene. Here the CDR3 DNA reads TGCGCCAGCAGACGGAGCGGCCCCACAGATACGCAGTATTTT. It is translated as CASRRSGPTDTQYF.

The gene calls are TRBV7-2 and TRBJ2-3; 7 nucleotides align to TRBD2. Germline lookup yields CDR1 SGHTA and CDR2 FQGNSA. This CDR3 spans 19 amino acids. The J segment lost 1 base and the V segment lost 1 base, leaving 14 bases of the junction unmatched. CDR3 amino acids: CASSLGPGLVGARTDTQYF. The CDR3 coding sequence is TGTGCCAGCAGCTTAGGCCCCGGACTAGTGGGAGCCCGCACAGATACGCAGTATTTT.

In this sample, this clonotype turned up a few times. The genes are TRBV5-1 and TRBJ2-3, with 9 bases matching TRBD2. The CDR3 consists of 17 residues. The J segment lost 2 bases and the V segment lost 0 bases, leaving 7 bases of the junction unmatched. Germline CDR1 SGHRS, CDR2 YFSETQ. CDR3 in amino acids: CASSLVGTSRTTDTQYF. Here the CDR3 DNA reads TGCGCCAGCAGCTTGGTTGGGACTAGCAGAACCACAGATACGCAGTATTTT.

This clonotype has just a few counts. The V call is TRBV12-3 or TRBV12-4, the J call TRBJ2-7, with D perhaps TRBD1 (6 bases). This CDR3 is 14 amino acids long. The germline V and J ends were trimmed by 2 bases and 3 bases, with 11 bases remaining between them. DNA of the CDR3: TGTGCCAGCAGTTTAAACAGGGATCTCTACGAGCAGTACTTC. Translated, it gives CASSLNRDLYEQYF.

The CDR3, as DNA: TGCGCCAGCAGCCAAGATAGGGCGGGATTGACCTACAATGAGCAGTTCTTC. Protein: CASSQDRAGLTYNEQFF. The chain combines TRBV4-1 with TRBJ2-1, with a tentative D call TRBD2 (6 bases). There are 17 residues in the CDR3. V lost 0 bases and J 2 bases, leaving 14 bases between the germline ends. CDR1 MGHRA and CDR2 YSYEKL come from the germline V gene.

J is TRBJ2-5 and V is TRBV18; no definite D call. CDR1 is KGHSH, CDR2 LQKENI, per germline. There are 13 residues in the CDR3. The ends were cut back, 2 bases at V and 4 bases at J, with 8 bases in the middle. The CDR3 DNA sequence: TGTGCCAGCTCACCAGTCTCGGGAGAGACCCAGTACTTC. This codes for CASSPVSGETQYF.